The 29 T cell receptor beta chains in this list originate from one sample, sequenced in a study of T cell responses to AZD1222 COVID-19 vaccine listed by TCRdb under 2021. Receptor libraries were prepared by the immunoSEQ multiplex PCR assay. TCRdb took over this immuneACCESS table, retaining in-frame rearrangements with V and J assigned. Such tables are incomplete; in checked studies, under half of the missing clones stem from an unresolved V gene, and the remainder is unexplained. The sample profile shows 85,000 to 90,000 clones; approximately 88% of them were found once. The ten most abundant clones make up around 5% of the sample. The time point label, read with the paper, signifies: about 28 days (+/-7) after the second vaccine dose. Sample: peripheral blood, taken 28 days after the second AZD1222 dose. These receptors all stem from an adult who received the AZD1222 COVID-19 vaccine.

The chain recombines TRBV10-3 with TRBJ1-5, with D maybe TRBD1 (5 bases). V was trimmed by 4 bases and J by 3 bases, leaving 16 bases between them. The germline CDR1 and CDR2 sequences are ENHRY and SYGVKD. This CDR3 is built from 16 residues. The CDR3 is CAISGGTATNNQPQHF. Here the CDR3 DNA reads TGTGCCATCAGTGGGGGGACTGCGACGAACAATCAGCCCCAGCATTTT.

The gene calls are TRBV19 and TRBJ2-2; D gene unclear. Trimming cost V 8 bases and J 1 base, with 11 bases left between them. Germline loops: CDR1 LNHDA, CDR2 SQIVND (reference sequence). The CDR3 loop spans 14 amino acids. The CDR3: CASSPLVNTGELFF. The CDR3 DNA reads as TGTGCCAGTTCCCCGTTAGTGAACACCGGGGAGCTGTTTTTT.

This chain links TRBV11-2 with TRBJ2-6; TRBD1 is a possible D gene (5 bases). There are 17 residues in the CDR3. V was trimmed by 5 bases and J by 0 bases, leaving 14 bases between them. Germline V gene sequence: CDR1 SGHAT, CDR2 FQNNGV. CDR3 sequence: CASSPYRQSSGANVLTF. CDR3 nucleotides: TGTGCCAGCAGCCCCTACCGACAGAGCTCTGGGGCCAACGTCCTGACTTTC.

The J gene is TRBJ1-1, the V gene TRBV6-6, with D possibly matching TRBD1 (5 bases). Trimming pared 6 bases from V and 8 bases from J, leaving 16 bases between. The CDR3 has 13 amino acids. The germline V gene has CDR1 MNHNY and CDR2 SVGAGI (reference sequence). CDR3 DNA: TGTGCCAGCAGCCTACGTCTCCGGGACGAAGCTTTCTTT. Encoded protein: CASSLRLRDEAFF.

The chain is built from TRBV12-3 or TRBV12-4 and TRBJ1-1; no definite D call. V lost 3 bases to trimming and J lost 2 bases, with 7 bases between them. This CDR3 region has 13 residues. CDR3 sequence (DNA): TGTGCCAGCAGTTTTTCCAGCAACACTGAAGCTTTCTTT. Amino acids: CASSFSSNTEAFF.

The gene calls are TRBV19 and TRBJ2-1; D could derive from TRBD1 or TRBD2 (5 bases each). CDR1 LNHDA and CDR2 SQIVND come from the germline V gene (reference sequence). The ends were cut back, 1 base at V and 0 bases at J, with 13 bases in the middle. The CDR3 length is 17 residues. In DNA form, the CDR3 reads TGTGCCAGTAGTATAGCGTGGGGGACCAGCTCCTACAATGAGCAGTTCTTC. Its protein is CASSIAWGTSSYNEQFF.

The chain is built from TRBV28 and TRBJ1-2; the D is unclear. The CDR3 has 14 amino acids. V lost 2 bases to trimming and J lost 1 base, with 8 bases between them. The germline gives CDR1 MDHEN, CDR2 SYDVKM. Here the CDR3 DNA reads TGTGCCAGCAGTTTAGTGGGAAATAACTATGGCTACACCTTC. It encodes CASSLVGNNYGYTF.

V gene TRBV30 combines with J gene TRBJ1-2, with 8 nucleotides matching TRBD1. The CDR3 totals 12 residues. Germline V lookup: CDR1 GTSNPN, CDR2 SVGIG (reference sequence). Trimming at V came to 6 bases and at J to 8 bases, leaving 8 bases not matched to a gene. The CDR3: CACIWTGNGYTF. The CDR3 DNA follows: TGTGCCTGTATCTGGACAGGGAACGGCTACACCTTC.

This chain uses TRBV19 with TRBJ2-3, with 10 bases aligning to TRBD1. CDR3 length equals 15 residues. CDR1 and CDR2 from the germline V gene are LNHDA and SQIVND (reference sequence). Trimming took 6 bases from V and 4 from J; bases not matched to a gene: 7. The CDR3 sequence is CASSPDRGRADTQYF. As DNA, the CDR3 is TGTGCCAGTAGCCCCGACAGGGGGCGCGCAGATACGCAGTATTTT. The full variable domain, with the rest looked up from reference TRBV19 and TRBJ2-3, is DGGITQSPKYLFRKEGQNVTLSCEQNLNHDAMYWYRQDPGQGLRLIYYSQIVNDFQKGDIAEGYSVSREKKESFPLTVTSAQKNPTAFYLCASSPDRGRADTQYFGPGTRLTVL.

The chain carries TRBV12-3 or TRBV12-4 and TRBJ1-6, with D unclear. V was shortened by 0 bases and J by 10 bases, with 4 bases between the two germline ends. This CDR3 spans 12 amino acids. As DNA, the CDR3 is TGTGCCAGCAGTTTAGCTCTCTCACCCCTCCACTTT. It codes for CASSLALSPLHF.

This clone appeared a single time. This sequence joins TRBV19 and TRBJ1-5; 7 nucleotides align to TRBD1. V shed 1 base and J 2 bases; nucleotides not matched to a gene: 5. In germline, CDR1 is LNHDA, CDR2 SQIVND (reference sequence). The CDR3 loop spans 16 amino acids. The CDR3 DNA is TGTGCCAGTAGTATAGGACAGGGCGTGGGCAATCAGCCCCAGCATTTT. Amino acids: CASSIGQGVGNQPQHF.

For the CDR3, the DNA is TGTGCCAGCAGCAGACAGGGAGATAACTATGGCTACACCTTC. Protein product: CASSRQGDNYGYTF. The V call is TRBV11-2, the J call TRBJ1-2; 7 bases fit TRBD1. With V trimmed by 5 bases and J by 1 base, 4 bases remained unmatched. CDR3 size: 14 residues. Looked up from germline, CDR1 is SGHAT and CDR2 is FQNNGV.

This clone was seen once. The chain employs TRBV10-3 and TRBJ2-7; D remains ambiguous. The germline V gene has CDR1 ENHRY and CDR2 SYGVKD. Trimming took 10 bases from V and 4 from J, leaving 11 bases between them. The CDR3 spans 11 residues. The CDR3 DNA is TGTGCCACCAGGTCAGAGTACGAGCAGTACTTC. Translating it yields CATRSEYEQYF.

The chain is built from TRBV28 and TRBJ2-1, with TRBD1 matching over 12 bases. The CDR3 is 16 residues long. After removal of 4 bases from V and 7 bases from J, the junction contained 8 bases not matched to a gene. The germline V gene has CDR1 MDHEN and CDR2 SYDVKM. In DNA form, the CDR3 reads TGTGCCAGCAGTTCGACGGGACAGGGGGCAGGTAATGAGCAGTTCTTC. Protein product: CASSSTGQGAGNEQFF.

The V and J genes are TRBV18 and TRBJ1-5; perhaps TRBD1 as D (5 bases). With 6 bases removed from V and 6 bases from J, the gap between germline ends came to 24 bases. Germline loops: CDR1 KGHSH, CDR2 LQKENI. CDR3 size: 17 residues. The CDR3 region is CASSVKRQGEGGQPQHF. The CDR3 DNA is TGTGCCAGCTCCGTGAAAAGGCAGGGTGAGGGAGGTCAGCCCCAGCATTTT. Supplemented by reference TRBV18 and TRBJ1-5, the full variable domain reads NAGVMQNPRHLVRRRGQEARLRCSPMKGHSHVYWYRQLPEEGLKFMVYLQKENIIDESGMPKERFSAEFPKEGPSILRIQQVVRGDSAAYFCASSVKRQGEGGQPQHFGDGTRLSIL.

V and J are TRBV6-5 and TRBJ1-5; no reliable D call. This CDR3 has 13 amino acids. V was trimmed by 3 bases and J by 5 bases, leaving 8 bases between them. In germline, CDR1 is MNHEY, CDR2 SVGAGI. Written as DNA, the CDR3 is TGTGCCAGCAGTTATCAGAGGGATCAGCCCCAGCATTTT. It is translated as CASSYQRDQPQHF.

This chain connects TRBV2 to TRBJ1-4; 7 nucleotides line up with TRBD1. Germline CDR1 and CDR2: SNHLY and FYNNEI. The trim removed 11 bases at V and 0 bases at J, leaving 6 bases unmatched. This CDR3 is built from 14 residues. The CDR3 nucleotides read TGTGCCGGAACCGACAGGGCAACTAATGAAAAACTGTTTTTT. Translating gives CAGTDRATNEKLFF.

V gene TRBV6-1 combines with J gene TRBJ2-6, with D uncertain. CDR3 length: 15 amino acids. Trimming removed 1 base from V and 4 bases from J, with 8 bases in between. Germline loops: CDR1 MNHNS, CDR2 SASEGT. In nucleotides, the CDR3 is TGTGCCAGCAGTGAAGGAGACGCCGGGGCCAACGTCCTGACTTTC. Translated: CASSEGDAGANVLTF.

The V call is TRBV29-1, the J call TRBJ2-5; 8 bases are shared with TRBD2. The CDR3 is 15 amino acids. J was trimmed by 4 bases and V by 6 bases; bases with no gene match: 13. The germline V gene has CDR1 SQVTM and CDR2 ANQGSEA. Written as DNA, the CDR3 is TGCAGCGTCATTCTTGGACTAGCTTGGGGAGAGACCCAGTACTTC. Translating it yields CSVILGLAWGETQYF.

This clone has just one count. The rearrangement uses TRBV4-2 and TRBJ2-3, with TRBD1 identical over 8 bases. Per the germline V gene, CDR1 is LGHNA and CDR2 is YNFKEQ. V was clipped by 2 bases and J by 1 base; unmatched bases: 5. The CDR3 loop spans 16 amino acids. CDR3 nucleotide sequence: TGTGCCAGCAGCCAAAGGACAGGGCAGGGCACAGATACGCAGTATTTT. Translated, it gives CASSQRTGQGTDTQYF.

The V and J genes are TRBV29-1 and TRBJ1-1; no firm D call. The ends were cut back, 3 bases at V and 0 bases at J, with 11 bases in the middle. Germline values: CDR1 SQVTM, CDR2 ANQGSEA. The CDR3 covers 14 residues. The CDR3 nucleotides are TGCAGCGTTGATGTTGGTCTCCTGAACACTGAAGCTTTCTTT. Its protein product is CSVDVGLLNTEAFF. The full variable domain, in which reference TRBV29-1 and TRBJ1-1 provide the parts outside the CDR3, is SAVISQKPSRDICQRGTSLTIQCQVDSQVTMMFWYRQQPGQSLTLIATANQGSEATYESGFVIDKFPISRPNLTFSTLTVSNMSPEDSSIYLCSVDVGLLNTEAFFGQGTRLTVV.

The rearrangement joins TRBV6-5 to TRBJ2-7; no definite D call. Germline V gene data show CDR1 as MNHEY and CDR2 as SVGAGI. V was pared by 6 bases and J by 4 bases, with 10 bases between. The CDR3 covers 12 residues. CDR3 amino acids: CASSRDPYEQYF. The CDR3 nucleotides are TGTGCCAGCAGCCGTGACCCATACGAGCAGTACTTC.

The chain uses TRBV27 and TRBJ1-2; D is possibly TRBD1 (5 bases). V was shortened by 6 bases and J by 0 bases, with 11 bases between the two germline ends. The CDR3 is 14 amino acids. Germline loops: CDR1 MNHEY, CDR2 SMNVEV (reference sequence). The CDR3 loop is CASRRQISNYGYTF. Written as DNA, the CDR3 is TGTGCCAGCAGAAGACAGATTTCTAACTATGGCTACACCTTC.

V is TRBV3-1 (or the pseudogene TRBV3-2) and J is TRBJ1-1, with a possible D match to TRBD1 (5 bases). This CDR3 is built from 14 residues. V lost 2 bases to trimming and J lost 7 bases, with 14 bases between them. Germline V gene lookup returns CDR1 LGHDT and CDR2 YNNKEL (reference sequence). This CDR3 reads CASSQWDREYEAFF. The CDR3 coding sequence is TGTGCCAGCAGCCAATGGGACCGAGAGTATGAAGCTTTCTTT.

The V call is TRBV5-1, the J call TRBJ2-7, with D tentatively TRBD2 (6 bases). The CDR3 extends over 13 amino acids. The V end was cut by 2 bases, the J end by 6 bases, with 12 bases between. Germline assignment: CDR1 SGHRS and CDR2 YFSETQ. This chain's CDR3 is CASSFPPGVEQYF. For the CDR3, the DNA is TGCGCCAGCAGCTTCCCCCCGGGGGTCGAGCAGTACTTC.

This clone was counted a few times. The V and J genes are TRBV7-9 and TRBJ1-5, with TRBD1 as a possible D gene (6 bases). The V and J ends lost 7 bases and 4 bases respectively, with 17 bases between them. Looked up from germline, CDR1 is SEHNR and CDR2 is FQNEAQ (reference sequence). This CDR3 is built from 15 residues. This CDR3 reads CASTWTGTPNQPQHF. DNA for the CDR3: TGTGCCAGCACCTGGACCGGGACACCAAATCAGCCCCAGCATTTT. Drawing the rest from reference TRBV7-9 and TRBJ1-5, the complete variable domain is DTGVSQNPRHKITKRGQNVTFRCDPISEHNRLYWYRQTLGQGPEFLTYFQNEAQLEKSRLLSDRFSAERPKGSFSTLEIQRTEQGDSAMYLCASTWTGTPNQPQHFGDGTRLSIL.

The rearrangement links TRBV24-1 to TRBJ1-5, with 10 nucleotides matching TRBD1. J was trimmed by 4 bases and V by 8 bases; bases with no gene match: 7. The CDR3 totals 15 residues. Germline V gene data show CDR1 as KGHDR and CDR2 as SFDVKD. CDR3 sequence (DNA): TGTGCCACCAACCGGGACAGGGGACGGAATCAGCCCCAGCATTTT. It encodes CATNRDRGRNQPQHF.

J is TRBJ1-3 and V is TRBV19; 10 nucleotides line up with TRBD1. The CDR3 sequence is 16 residues long. Trimming removed 9 bases from V and 0 bases from J; junction bases left unmatched: 8. The germline V gene encodes CDR1 LNHDA and CDR2 SQIVND (reference sequence). CDR3 sequence (DNA): TGTGCCAGCCGACAGGGGGCAATCAGCTCTGGAAACACCATATATTTT. Protein: CASRQGAISSGNTIYF. Combining the CDR3 with reference TRBV19 and TRBJ1-3 gives the whole variable domain DGGITQSPKYLFRKEGQNVTLSCEQNLNHDAMYWYRQDPGQGLRLIYYSQIVNDFQKGDIAEGYSVSREKKESFPLTVTSAQKNPTAFYLCASRQGAISSGNTIYFGEGSWLTVV.

This chain joins TRBV4-1 and TRBJ2-7, with D unresolved. Per the germline V gene, CDR1 is MGHRA and CDR2 is YSYEKL. The V gene lost 3 bases and the J gene lost 6 bases, with 12 bases spanning the gap. CDR3 length: 13 residues. The CDR3 reads CASSHQNGLEQYF. CDR3 DNA: TGCGCCAGCAGCCATCAAAACGGTCTCGAGCAGTACTTC.